The next 24 T cell receptor beta chains were all read from a single sample in a study of blood T cell repertoires in COVID-19. This table comes from immunoSEQ multiplex PCR, and its TCRdb copy is limited to in-frame clones, with some not included. In the table there are about 210,000 clones, 65% to 85% of which are singletons. Sequenced input: peripheral blood. The receptors come from a woman in her fifties or sixties with acute or convalescent COVID-19.

The gene calls are TRBV27 and TRBJ2-3; D not resolved. The CDR3 sequence is 13 residues long. In germline, CDR1 is MNHEY, CDR2 SMNVEV (reference sequence). Trimming pared 3 bases from V and 3 bases from J, leaving 7 bases between. CDR3 DNA: TGTGCCAGCAGTTTTTTAGAGACAGATACGCAGTATTTT. It translates to CASSFLETDTQYF.

A note on this clone: The sample carries other DNA sequences with the same CDR3. The V gene is TRBV19, the J gene TRBJ2-7; TRBD2 agrees at 13 bases. This CDR3 is 14 amino acids long. Germline V gene sequence: CDR1 LNHDA, CDR2 SQIVND (reference sequence). Trimming cost V 7 bases and J 7 bases; bases outside gene matches: 7. The CDR3 sequence: CASTGLAGVGEQYF. Written as DNA, the CDR3 is TGTGCCAGTACCGGACTAGCGGGAGTGGGAGAGCAGTACTTC.

The chain links TRBV28 to TRBJ1-2; TRBD1 matches at 7 bases. Germline CDR1 and CDR2: MDHEN and SYDVKM. The CDR3 runs 13 residues. With V trimmed by 6 bases and J by 9 bases, 10 bases remained unmatched. The CDR3 DNA reads TGTGCCAGCAGAGAACCGGGACAGAGTAGCTACACCTTC. Translation gives CASREPGQSSYTF.

V and J are TRBV11-2 and TRBJ2-7, with 8 bases fitting TRBD2. Per germline, CDR1 SGHAT and CDR2 FQNNGV. The CDR3 is made up of 14 amino acids. The V and J ends lost 5 bases and 3 bases, in that order; junction bases with no gene match: 6. The CDR3 DNA follows: TGTGCCAGCAGCCCCTCAACTAGCGGCTACGAGCAGTACTTC. Its translation is CASSPSTSGYEQYF. Full variable domain (rest looked up from reference TRBV11-2 and TRBJ2-7): EAGVAQSPRYKIIEKRQSVAFWCNPISGHATLYWYQQILGQGPKLLIQFQNNGVVDDSQLPKDRFSAERLKGVDSTLKIQPAKLEDSAVYLCASSPSTSGYEQYFGPGTRLTVT.

For this clone: One end of the junction does not line up with germline, which may come from a read error. CDR3 residues: CSAREDWDSIF. The DNA of the CDR3 is TGCAGTGCTCGCGAGGACTGGGATTCCATCTTT. The chain employs TRBV20-1 and TRBJ1-1; D is undetermined. Per the germline V gene, CDR1 is DFQATT and CDR2 is SNEGSKA (reference sequence). The CDR3 totals 11 residues.

The gene calls are TRBV27 and TRBJ1-1; no clear D gene. Looked up from germline, CDR1 is MNHEY and CDR2 is SMNVEV (reference sequence). The CDR3 is 13 residues long. The germline V and J ends were trimmed by 3 bases and 4 bases, with 9 bases remaining between them. The CDR3 DNA sequence: TGTGCCAGCAGTTTGGCTGGGCTCACTGAAGCTTTCTTT. Protein: CASSLAGLTEAFF.

The chain recombines TRBV27 with TRBJ2-7; the D gene is possibly TRBD2 (6 bases). With 6 bases removed from V and 5 bases from J, the gap between germline ends came to 8 bases. CDR1 is MNHEY, CDR2 SMNVEV, per germline (reference sequence). This CDR3 is 11 amino acids long. Here the CDR3 reads CASSSGDEQYF. The CDR3 region has the DNA TGTGCCAGCAGCTCGGGGGACGAGCAGTACTTC.

The rearrangement links TRBV15 to TRBJ2-7; the match to TRBD1 covers 8 bases. The germline V gene has CDR1 LNHNV and CDR2 YYDKDF (reference sequence). This CDR3 contains 16 residues. V lost 1 base, J lost 2 bases, and 7 bases stayed unmatched. In nucleotides, the CDR3 is TGTGCCACCAGCAGAGGACAGGGGCCCCCTCCCTACGAGCAGTACTTC. This encodes CATSRGQGPPPYEQYF.

This rearrangement joins TRBV25-1 to TRBJ2-7; 7 bases line up with TRBD1. Per germline, CDR1 MGHDK and CDR2 SYGVNS. This CDR3 comprises 13 residues. V lost 5 bases and J lost 3; bases outside the gene matches: 4. CDR3 region: CASSPDRVYEQYF. In nucleotides, the CDR3 is TGTGCCAGCAGTCCTGACAGGGTCTACGAGCAGTACTTC.

With regard to this clone: No DNA is shown, since the ends of the CDR3 on it are uncertain; the CDR3 is the one TCRdb lists. The chain recombines TRBV12-3 or TRBV12-4 with TRBJ1-5; the D call TRBD1 from the table was never checked on the DNA. The CDR3 numbers 12 amino acids, ends counted. Here the CDR3 reads CASSFGQGANFF.

This clone has only a few counts. This rearrangement joins TRBV9 to TRBJ1-3, with TRBD1 matching 10 bases. V lost 4 bases and J lost 0; bases outside the gene matches: 16. Germline lookup yields CDR1 SGDLS and CDR2 YYNGEE. The CDR3 runs 20 residues. CDR3 DNA: TGTGCCAGCAGCTCCCGCGGGACAGGGGATAGTCCGAGCTCTGGAAACACCATATATTTT. This gives the protein CASSSRGTGDSPSSGNTIYF.

V is TRBV24-1 and J is TRBJ2-5; TRBD1 agrees at 8 bases. CDR1 KGHDR and CDR2 SFDVKD come from the germline V gene. The CDR3 sequence is 15 residues long. The J segment lost 4 bases and the V segment lost 3 bases, leaving 6 bases of the junction unmatched. CDR3 protein: CATSDPQGAGETQYF. The CDR3 DNA sequence: TGTGCCACCAGTGATCCGCAGGGGGCCGGAGAGACCCAGTACTTC.

The chain joins TRBV27 to TRBJ2-7, with 11 bases fitting TRBD1. The J segment lost 1 base and the V segment lost 0 bases, leaving 5 bases of the junction unmatched. The V gene's germline CDR1 is MNHEY and CDR2 SMNVEV (reference sequence). The CDR3 sequence is 17 residues long. This CDR3 reads CASSLSEGQGVSYEQYF. The CDR3 DNA sequence: TGTGCCAGCAGTTTATCCGAGGGACAGGGGGTTTCCTACGAGCAGTACTTC.

The V gene is TRBV15, the J gene TRBJ2-2, with D tentatively TRBD2 (5 bases). V was cut by 5 bases and J by 5 bases, with 9 bases left in between. The CDR3 is 13 residues long. Per the germline V gene, CDR1 is LNHNV and CDR2 is YYDKDF (reference sequence). The CDR3 loop reads CATSGPGTGELFF. Here the CDR3 DNA reads TGTGCCACCAGCGGGCCGGGAACCGGGGAGCTGTTTTTT.

CDR3 coding DNA: TGTGCCAGCAGTGGGTTCGGGGGGACGACAGGGGTAGCCTACGAGCAGTACTTC. As protein: CASSGFGGTTGVAYEQYF. This rearrangement joins TRBV28 to TRBJ2-7; tentative D call: TRBD1 (8 bases). This CDR3 region has 18 residues. CDR1 is MDHEN, CDR2 SYDVKM, per germline. Trimming cost V 5 bases and J 2 bases, with 25 bases left between them.

This clone turned up a few times. CDR3 region: CASSSTGGAGEFEQYF. Here the CDR3 DNA reads TGTGCCAGCAGCTCCACGGGAGGAGCGGGGGAATTCGAGCAGTACTTC. The rearrangement joins TRBV28 to TRBJ2-7, with 8 bases that match TRBD2. The V gene's germline CDR1 is MDHEN and CDR2 SYDVKM. This CDR3 comprises 16 residues. V lost 6 bases, J lost 6 bases, and 16 bases stayed unmatched.

This clone was seen just once. CDR3 in amino acids: CASSTKQGTTDTQYF. The CDR3 nucleotides read TGTGCCAGCTCAACAAAACAGGGGACCACAGATACGCAGTATTTT. The chain links TRBV18 to TRBJ2-3; TRBD1 agrees at 7 bases. The germline V gene encodes CDR1 KGHSH and CDR2 LQKENI. The J segment lost 2 bases and the V segment lost 5 bases, leaving 7 bases of the junction unmatched. This CDR3 spans 15 amino acids.

This CDR3 reads CASSTQIRTDPVEQFF. CDR3 in DNA: TGTGCCAGCAGTACACAAATAAGGACAGATCCCGTCGAGCAGTTCTTC. This rearrangement joins TRBV28 to TRBJ2-1, with TRBD1 as a possible D gene (6 bases). The ends were cut back, 5 bases at V and 10 bases at J, with 24 bases in the middle. The CDR3 runs 16 residues. In germline, CDR1 is MDHEN, CDR2 SYDVKM.

This chain joins TRBV3-1 (or the pseudogene TRBV3-2) and TRBJ2-5, with D unresolved. The germline gives CDR1 LGHDT, CDR2 YNNKEL (reference sequence). The CDR3 has 16 residues. V shed 5 bases and J shed 5 bases, with 21 bases lying between them. CDR3 in DNA: TGTGCCAGCAGCACAATGGGCGATGCAGGCACCGAGACCCAGTACTTC. Encoded protein: CASSTMGDAGTETQYF.

The CDR3, as DNA: TGTGCCAGCAGCAATACAGGGGGACCCCCAGATACGCAGTATTTT. Amino acid sequence: CASSNTGGPPDTQYF. This chain connects TRBV9 to TRBJ2-3; 8 bases agree with TRBD1. Germline V gene sequence: CDR1 SGDLS, CDR2 YYNGEE. This CDR3 has 15 amino acids. V lost 4 bases and J lost 4; bases outside the gene matches: 8.

In this sample, this clone turned up a few times. The rearrangement uses TRBV6-6 and TRBJ2-5, with 13 bases aligning to TRBD2. The CDR3 loop spans 18 amino acids. Trimming took 5 bases from V and 1 from J; bases not matched to a gene: 10. Germline loops: CDR1 MNHNY, CDR2 SVGAGI (reference sequence). CDR3 in amino acids: CASSPRTSGSVPQETQYF. The CDR3 DNA sequence: TGTGCCAGCAGTCCTAGGACTAGCGGGAGTGTGCCCCAAGAGACCCAGTACTTC.

This clone came up once. The CDR3 sequence: CASSLDRPGGQGGYTF. CDR3 bases: TGTGCCAGCAGCTTAGATCGGCCCGGAGGGCAGGGAGGCTACACCTTC. J is TRBJ1-2 and V is TRBV11-2; perhaps TRBD1 as D (5 bases). Germline V gene sequence: CDR1 SGHAT, CDR2 FQNNGV. The CDR3 spans 16 residues. V lost 0 bases, J lost 8 bases, and 19 bases lay in between.

The V and J genes are TRBV11-2 and TRBJ2-7; D is ambiguous. The V gene's germline CDR1 is SGHAT and CDR2 FQNNGV. This CDR3 spans 13 amino acids. Trimming left V 3 bases short and J 2 bases short, with 8 bases between. DNA of the CDR3: TGTGCCAGCAGCTTCGAGACTCCCTACGAGCAGTACTTC. Its translation: CASSFETPYEQYF.

The chain couples TRBV18 to TRBJ2-1; TRBD2 matches 10 bases. V dropped 6 bases and J dropped 10; count of bases not matched to a gene: 12. Germline V gives CDR1 KGHSH, CDR2 LQKENI. The CDR3 is made up of 15 amino acids. The CDR3 here is CASSVPSGSKGEQFF. In DNA, the CDR3 is TGTGCCAGCTCTGTTCCTAGCGGGAGCAAAGGAGAGCAGTTCTTC.